The 15 T cell receptor beta chains given below trace back to one sample, sequenced in a study of T cell repertoires in cytomegalovirus infection. TCRdb analysed the reads with MiXCR anew, one entry per CDR3 protein. This sample has 630,000 or so distinct CDR3 sequences, with roughly 24% found just once. The source material was CD8+ T cells from PBMCs. Receptors originate from a human donor in good health (CMV status not recorded). Some clones in this sample may be carry-over from other donors' samples.

This clonotype was found a few times. This chain connects TRBV27 to TRBJ2-1, with a weak D call TRBD1 (6 bases). Trimming cost V 8 bases and J 2 bases, with 13 bases left between them. Germline V gene sequence: CDR1 MNHEY, CDR2 SMNVEV (reference sequence). The length of the CDR3 is 14 residues. The CDR3 loop is CASGSGTTYNEQFF. DNA of the CDR3: TGTGCCAGCGGCTCCGGGACAACCTACAATGAGCAGTTCTTC.

The chain uses TRBV9 and TRBJ2-3; TRBD2 matches at 9 bases. CDR3 length: 16 residues. The J segment lost 4 bases and the V segment lost 4 bases, leaving 10 bases of the junction unmatched. Looked up from germline, CDR1 is SGDLS and CDR2 is YYNGEE. The CDR3 sequence is CASSPEGLARADTQYF. The DNA of the CDR3 is TGTGCCAGCAGCCCAGAAGGACTAGCGAGGGCAGATACGCAGTATTTT.

The chain combines TRBV20-1 with TRBJ1-5; a possible D gene is TRBD1 (6 bases). The V end lost 2 bases, the J end lost 2 bases, and 13 bases lay between the germline ends. Germline CDR1 and CDR2: DFQATT and SNEGSKA (reference sequence). The CDR3 length is 15 residues. This CDR3 reads CSARLQGRRNQPQHF. In nucleotides, the CDR3 is TGCAGTGCTAGACTGCAGGGGAGGCGCAATCAGCCCCAGCATTTT.

The chain couples TRBV6-2 or TRBV6-3 to TRBJ2-3; D remains ambiguous. The V end lost 0 bases, the J end lost 6 bases, and 7 bases lay between the germline ends. This CDR3 region has 13 residues. Germline V gene lookup returns CDR1 MNHEY and CDR2 SVGEGT. CDR3 sequence: CASSYSTADTQYF. The CDR3 DNA follows: TGTGCCAGCAGTTACTCGACGGCGGATACGCAGTATTTT.

In this sample, this clonotype turned up a few times. The chain joins TRBV6-2 or TRBV6-3 to TRBJ2-1, with D uncertain. This CDR3 spans 12 amino acids. Per germline, CDR1 MNHEY and CDR2 SVGEGT. Between the trimmed V and J ends, which lost 2 bases and 14 bases, there was a span of 13 bases. CDR3 nucleotide sequence: TGTGCCAGCAGTTACGTGACGGACCATAAGTTCTTC. It codes for CASSYVTDHKFF.

V and J are TRBV5-4 and TRBJ2-1; TRBD2 matches at 12 bases. Trimming took 3 bases from V and 7 from J; bases not matched to a gene: 8. Germline values: CDR1 SGHNT, CDR2 YYREEE (reference sequence). The CDR3 runs to 16 residues. DNA for the CDR3: TGTGCCAGCAGCTATAATCTAGCGGGGGGGACTAATGAGCAGTTCTTC. It specifies CASSYNLAGGTNEQFF. The full variable domain, its missing parts supplied by reference TRBV5-4 and TRBJ2-1, is ETGVTQSPTHLIKTRGQQVTLRCSSQSGHNTVSWYQQALGQGPQFIFQYYREEENGRGNFPPRFSGLQFPNYSSELNVNALELDDSALYLCASSYNLAGGTNEQFFGPGTRLTVL.

This clonotype was detected a few times. CDR3 sequence (DNA): TGTGCCAGCACCTCCCGGGACATAAGCACAGATACGCAGTATTTT. Protein product: CASTSRDISTDTQYF. The chain uses TRBV12-3 or TRBV12-4 and TRBJ2-3; TRBD1 might be the D (6 bases). CDR3 length equals 15 residues. V lost 7 bases, J lost 0 bases, and 14 bases lay in between.

This clonotype occurred many times. The V gene is TRBV12-3 or TRBV12-4, the J gene TRBJ2-7; a weak D match, TRBD1 (5 bases). The CDR3 loop spans 13 amino acids. Trimming stripped 3 bases from V and 3 bases from J, with 9 bases between. The CDR3 loop reads CASSFSGLYEQYV. Written as DNA, the CDR3 is TGTGCCAGCAGTTTTTCAGGGCTCTACGAGCAGTACGTC.

This clonotype occurred many times. This chain links TRBV7-6 with TRBJ2-2; no definite D call. The germline V gene has CDR1 SGHVS and CDR2 FNYEAQ. The CDR3 is made up of 14 amino acids. V lost 0 bases, J lost 4 bases, and 6 bases lay in between. The DNA for the CDR3 is TGTGCCAGCAGCTTAGCACAGATCACCGGGGAGCTGTTTTTT. As protein: CASSLAQITGELFF. Supplemented by reference TRBV7-6 and TRBJ2-2, the full variable domain reads GAGVSQSPRYKVTKRGQDVALRCDPISGHVSLYWYRQALGQGPEFLTYFNYEAQQDKSGLPNDRFSAERPEGSISTLTIQRTEQRDSAMYRCASSLAQITGELFFGEGSRLTVL.

This clonotype came up many times. V is TRBV7-2 and J is TRBJ2-2, with 8 bases that match TRBD2. The CDR3 covers 17 residues. CDR1 SGHTA and CDR2 FQGNSA come from the germline V gene. The ends lost 0 bases at V and 3 bases at J; junction bases unmatched: 6. The CDR3 region has the DNA TGTGCCAGCAGCTTAGCGAGACTAGCGCGATACACCGGGGAGCTGTTTTTT. This translates into CASSLARLARYTGELFF.

This clonotype was detected ten times or more. The chain has TRBV7-9 and TRBJ2-5; TRBD1 matches at 7 bases. This CDR3 spans 18 amino acids. The germline V gene has CDR1 SEHNR and CDR2 FQNEAQ (reference sequence). Unmatched junction bases numbered 19, after V lost 6 bases and J lost 3 bases. The DNA of the CDR3 is TGTGCCAGCAGAAATAAAGGGACAGAGAACAAAGAGGAAGAGACCCAGTACTTC. Protein product: CASRNKGTENKEEETQYF.

This clonotype was observed a few times. J is TRBJ1-6 and V is TRBV19; the match to TRBD1 covers 7 bases. J was trimmed by 10 bases and V by 1 base; bases with no gene match: 4. The CDR3 consists of 14 residues. Germline assignment: CDR1 LNHDA and CDR2 SQIVND (reference sequence). CDR3 sequence (DNA): TGTGCCAGTAGTATAGGTGGCAGGGGGTCACCCCTCCACTTT. Translating it yields CASSIGGRGSPLHF.

This clonotype occurred a few times. This rearrangement joins TRBV7-3 to TRBJ2-3; D is ambiguous. Germline V CDR1 and CDR2: SGHTA, FQGTGA. There are 12 residues in the CDR3. Trimming removed 5 bases at V and 4 bases at J, with 7 bases between. The CDR3 region is CASSEDPDTQYF. CDR3 bases: TGTGCCAGCAGCGAGGACCCAGATACGCAGTATTTT.

The chain employs TRBV29-1 and TRBJ1-3; D is undetermined. With 4 bases removed from V and 4 bases from J, the gap between germline ends came to 5 bases. This CDR3 contains 11 residues. From germline, CDR1 is SQVTM and CDR2 ANQGSEA. For the CDR3, the DNA is TGCAGCGTTGTAGAGGGAAACACCATATATTTT. It yields the protein CSVVEGNTIYF. Full variable domain (remainder filled in from reference TRBV29-1 and TRBJ1-3): SAVISQKPSRDICQRGTSLTIQCQVDSQVTMMFWYRQQPGQSLTLIATANQGSEATYESGFVIDKFPISRPNLTFSTLTVSNMSPEDSSIYLCSVVEGNTIYFGEGSWLTVV.

In regard to this clonotype: A single base separates this from a much larger clone, so it may be a read error. In nucleotides, the CDR3 is TGTGCCAGCACCTTACGTTGGGTGTGGGGAACTGAAGCTTTCTTT. It is translated as CASTLRWVWGTEAFF. This chain links TRBV7-2 with TRBJ1-1; no definite D call. CDR1 and CDR2 from the germline V gene are SGHTA and FQGNSA. This CDR3 spans 15 amino acids.